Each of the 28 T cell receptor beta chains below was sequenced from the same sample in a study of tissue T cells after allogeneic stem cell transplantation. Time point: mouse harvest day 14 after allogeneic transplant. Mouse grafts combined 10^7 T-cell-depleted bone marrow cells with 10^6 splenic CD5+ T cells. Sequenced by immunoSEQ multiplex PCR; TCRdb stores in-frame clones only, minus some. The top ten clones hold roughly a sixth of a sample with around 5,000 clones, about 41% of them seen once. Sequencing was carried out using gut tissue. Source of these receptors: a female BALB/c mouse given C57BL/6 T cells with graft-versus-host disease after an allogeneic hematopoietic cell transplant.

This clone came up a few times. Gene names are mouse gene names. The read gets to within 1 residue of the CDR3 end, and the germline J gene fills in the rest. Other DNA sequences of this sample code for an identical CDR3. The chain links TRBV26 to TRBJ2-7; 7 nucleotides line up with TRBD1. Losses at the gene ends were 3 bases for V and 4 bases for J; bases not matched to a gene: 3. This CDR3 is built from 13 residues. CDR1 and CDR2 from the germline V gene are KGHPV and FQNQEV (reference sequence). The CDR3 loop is CASSLLGQYEQYF. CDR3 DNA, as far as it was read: TGTGCCAGCAGTCTCCTGGGACAGTATGAACAGTAC.

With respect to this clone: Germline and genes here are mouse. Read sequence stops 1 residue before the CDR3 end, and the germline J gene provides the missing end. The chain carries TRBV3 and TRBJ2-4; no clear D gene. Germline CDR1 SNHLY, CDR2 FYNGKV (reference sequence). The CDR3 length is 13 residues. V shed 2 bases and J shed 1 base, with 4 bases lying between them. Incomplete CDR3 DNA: TGTGCCAGCAGCTTAACGGGTCAAAACACCTTGTAC. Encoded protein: CASSLTGQNTLY. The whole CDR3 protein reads CASSLTGQNTLYF.

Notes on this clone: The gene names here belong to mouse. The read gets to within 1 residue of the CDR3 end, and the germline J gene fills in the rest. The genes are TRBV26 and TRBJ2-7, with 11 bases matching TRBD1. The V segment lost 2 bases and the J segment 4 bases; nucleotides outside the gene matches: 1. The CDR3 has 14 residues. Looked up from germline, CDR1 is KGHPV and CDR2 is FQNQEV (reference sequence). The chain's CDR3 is CASSLGDRGYEQYF. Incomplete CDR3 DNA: TGTGCCAGCAGTCTGGGGGACAGGGGGTATGAACAGTAC.

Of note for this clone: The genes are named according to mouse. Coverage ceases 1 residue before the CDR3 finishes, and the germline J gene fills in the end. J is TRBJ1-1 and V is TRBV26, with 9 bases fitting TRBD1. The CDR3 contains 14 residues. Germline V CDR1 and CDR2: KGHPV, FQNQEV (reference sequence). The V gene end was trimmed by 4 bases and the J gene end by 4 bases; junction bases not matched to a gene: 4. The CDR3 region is CASSRDREGTEVFF. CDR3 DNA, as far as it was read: TGTGCCAGCAGTCGGGACAGGGAAGGCACAGAAGTCTTC.

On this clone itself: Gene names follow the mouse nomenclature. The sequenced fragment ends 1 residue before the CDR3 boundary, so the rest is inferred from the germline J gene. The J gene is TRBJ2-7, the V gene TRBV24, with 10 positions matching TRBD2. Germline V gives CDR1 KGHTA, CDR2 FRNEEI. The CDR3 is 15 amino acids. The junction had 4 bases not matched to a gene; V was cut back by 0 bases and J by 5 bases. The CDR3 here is CASSLYWGGADEQYF. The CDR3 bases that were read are TGTGCCAGCAGTCTGTACTGGGGGGGCGCGGATGAACAGTAC.

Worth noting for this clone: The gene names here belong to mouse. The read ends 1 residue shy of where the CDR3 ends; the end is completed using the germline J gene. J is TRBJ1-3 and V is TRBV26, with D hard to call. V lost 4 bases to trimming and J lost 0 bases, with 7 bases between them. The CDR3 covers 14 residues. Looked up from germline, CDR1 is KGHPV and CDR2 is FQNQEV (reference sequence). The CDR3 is CASSPAYSGNTLYF. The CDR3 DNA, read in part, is TGTGCCAGCAGTCCGGCCTATTCTGGAAATACGCTCTAT.

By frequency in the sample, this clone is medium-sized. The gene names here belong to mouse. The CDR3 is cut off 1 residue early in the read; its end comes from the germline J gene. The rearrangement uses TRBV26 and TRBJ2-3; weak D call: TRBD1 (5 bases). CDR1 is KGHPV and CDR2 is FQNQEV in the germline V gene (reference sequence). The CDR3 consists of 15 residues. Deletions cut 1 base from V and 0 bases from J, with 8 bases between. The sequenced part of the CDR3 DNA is TGTGCCAGCAGTCTGTGGACATCTAGTGCAGAAACGCTGTAT. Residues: CASSLWTSSAETLY. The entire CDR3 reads CASSLWTSSAETLYF.

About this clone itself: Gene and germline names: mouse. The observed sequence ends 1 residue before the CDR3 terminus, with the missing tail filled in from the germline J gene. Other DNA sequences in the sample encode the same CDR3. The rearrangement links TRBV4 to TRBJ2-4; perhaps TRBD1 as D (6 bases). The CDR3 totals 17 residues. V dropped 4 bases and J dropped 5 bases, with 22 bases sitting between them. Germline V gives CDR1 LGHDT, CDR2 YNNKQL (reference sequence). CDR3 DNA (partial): TGTGCCAGCAGCTCTCTCCGGGACATAGCTCCGAGAAACACCTTGTAC. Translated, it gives CASSSLRDIAPRNTLY. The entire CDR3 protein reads CASSSLRDIAPRNTLYF. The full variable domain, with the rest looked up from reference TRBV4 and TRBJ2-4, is ETAVFQTPNYHVTQVGNEVSFNCKQTLGHDTMYWYKQDSKKLLKIMFSYNNKQLIVNETVPRRFSPQSSDKAHLNLRIKSVEPEDSAVYLCASSSLRDIAPRNTLYFGAGTRLSVL.

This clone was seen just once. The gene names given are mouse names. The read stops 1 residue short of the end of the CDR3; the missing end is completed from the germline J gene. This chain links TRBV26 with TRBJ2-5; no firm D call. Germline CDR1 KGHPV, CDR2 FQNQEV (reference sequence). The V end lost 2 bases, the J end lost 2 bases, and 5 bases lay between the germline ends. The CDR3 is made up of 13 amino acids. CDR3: CASSLASQDTQYF. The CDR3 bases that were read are TGTGCCAGCAGTCTGGCCAGCCAAGACACCCAGTAC.

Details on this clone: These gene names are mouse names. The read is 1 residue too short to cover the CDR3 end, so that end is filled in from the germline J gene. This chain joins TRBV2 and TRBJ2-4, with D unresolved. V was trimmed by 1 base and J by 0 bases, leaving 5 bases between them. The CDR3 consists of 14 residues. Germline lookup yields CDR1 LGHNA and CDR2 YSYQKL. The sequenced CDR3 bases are TGTGCCAGCAGCCAAGTAGGTAGTCAAAACACCTTGTAC. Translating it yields CASSQVGSQNTLY. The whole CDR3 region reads CASSQVGSQNTLYF.

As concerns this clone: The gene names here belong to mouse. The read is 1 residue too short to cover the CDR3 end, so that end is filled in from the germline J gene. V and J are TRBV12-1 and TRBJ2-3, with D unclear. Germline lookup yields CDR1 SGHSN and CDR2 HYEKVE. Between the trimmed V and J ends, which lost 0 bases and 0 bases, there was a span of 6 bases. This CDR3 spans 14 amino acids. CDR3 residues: CASSLTASAETLYF. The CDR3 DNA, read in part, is TGTGCCAGCTCTCTCACAGCTAGTGCAGAAACGCTGTAT. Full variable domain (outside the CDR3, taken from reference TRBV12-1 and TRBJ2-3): DSGVVQSPRHIIKEKGGRSVLTCIPISGHSNVVWYQQTLGKELKFLIQHYEKVERDKGFLPSRFSVQQFDDYHSEMNMSALELEDSAMYFCASSLTASAETLYFGSGTRLTVL.

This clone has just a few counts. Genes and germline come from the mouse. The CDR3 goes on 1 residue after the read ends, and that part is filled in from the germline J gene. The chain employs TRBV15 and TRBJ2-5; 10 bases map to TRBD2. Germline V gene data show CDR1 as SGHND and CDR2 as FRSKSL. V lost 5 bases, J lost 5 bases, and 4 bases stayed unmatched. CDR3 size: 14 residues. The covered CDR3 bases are TGTGCCAGCAGTCCCGGACTGGGGGCAGACACCCAGTAC. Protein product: CASSPGLGADTQY. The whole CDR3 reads CASSPGLGADTQYF.

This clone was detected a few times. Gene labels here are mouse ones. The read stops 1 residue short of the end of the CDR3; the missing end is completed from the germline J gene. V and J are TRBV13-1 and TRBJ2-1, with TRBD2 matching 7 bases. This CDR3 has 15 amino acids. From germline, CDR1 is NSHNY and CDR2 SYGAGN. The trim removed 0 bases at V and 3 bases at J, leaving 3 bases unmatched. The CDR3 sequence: CASSDVAGGYAEQFF. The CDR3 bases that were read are TGTGCCAGCAGTGATGTGGCTGGGGGCTATGCTGAGCAGTTC.

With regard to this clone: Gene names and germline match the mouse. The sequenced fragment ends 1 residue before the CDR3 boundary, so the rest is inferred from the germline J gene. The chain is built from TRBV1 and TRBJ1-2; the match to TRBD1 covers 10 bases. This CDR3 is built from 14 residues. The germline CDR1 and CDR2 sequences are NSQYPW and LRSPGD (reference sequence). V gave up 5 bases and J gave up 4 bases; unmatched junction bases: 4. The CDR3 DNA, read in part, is TGCACCTGCAGTTCCCGGGACAGGGGCTCCGACTACACC. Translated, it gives CTCSSRDRGSDYT. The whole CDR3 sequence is CTCSSRDRGSDYTF.

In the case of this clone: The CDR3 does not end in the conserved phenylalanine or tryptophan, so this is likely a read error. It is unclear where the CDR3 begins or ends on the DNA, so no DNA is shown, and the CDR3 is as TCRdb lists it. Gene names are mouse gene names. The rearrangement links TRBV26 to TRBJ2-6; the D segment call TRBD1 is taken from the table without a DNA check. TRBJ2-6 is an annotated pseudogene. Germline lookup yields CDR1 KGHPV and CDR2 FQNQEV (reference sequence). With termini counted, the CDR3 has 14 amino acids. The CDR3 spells CASSLSKDNLALTD.

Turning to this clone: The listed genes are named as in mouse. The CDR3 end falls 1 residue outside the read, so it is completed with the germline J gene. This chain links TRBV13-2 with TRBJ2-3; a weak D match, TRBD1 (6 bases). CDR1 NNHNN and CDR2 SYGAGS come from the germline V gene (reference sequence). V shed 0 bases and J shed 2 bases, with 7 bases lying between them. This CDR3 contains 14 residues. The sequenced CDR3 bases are TGTGCCAGCGGTGATGCAGGGGCTGCAGAAACGCTGTAT. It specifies CASGDAGAAETLY. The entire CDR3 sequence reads CASGDAGAAETLYF.

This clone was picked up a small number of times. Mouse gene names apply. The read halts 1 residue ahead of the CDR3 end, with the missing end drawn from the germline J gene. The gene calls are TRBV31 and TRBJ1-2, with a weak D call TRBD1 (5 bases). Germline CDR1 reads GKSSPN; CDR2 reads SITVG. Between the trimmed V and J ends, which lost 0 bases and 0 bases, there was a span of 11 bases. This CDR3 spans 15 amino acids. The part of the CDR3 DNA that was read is TGTGCCTGGAGTCTAAACACAGGCGCAAACTCCGACTACACC. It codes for CAWSLNTGANSDYT. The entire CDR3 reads CAWSLNTGANSDYTF. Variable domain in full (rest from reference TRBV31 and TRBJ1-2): AQTIHQWPVAEIKAVGSPLSLGCTIKGKSSPNLYWYWQATGGTLQQLFYSITVGQVESVVQLNLSASRPKDDQFILSTEKLLLSHSGFYLCAWSLNTGANSDYTFGSGTRLLVI.

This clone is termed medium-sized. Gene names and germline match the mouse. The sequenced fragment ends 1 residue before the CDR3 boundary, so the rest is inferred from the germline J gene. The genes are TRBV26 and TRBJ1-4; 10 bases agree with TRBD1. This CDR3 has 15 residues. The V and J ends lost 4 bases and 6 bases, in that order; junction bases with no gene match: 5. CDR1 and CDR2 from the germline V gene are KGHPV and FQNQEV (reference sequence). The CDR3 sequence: CASSPGQGRDERLFF. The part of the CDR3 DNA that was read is TGTGCCAGCAGTCCGGGACAGGGGAGGGACGAAAGATTATTT.

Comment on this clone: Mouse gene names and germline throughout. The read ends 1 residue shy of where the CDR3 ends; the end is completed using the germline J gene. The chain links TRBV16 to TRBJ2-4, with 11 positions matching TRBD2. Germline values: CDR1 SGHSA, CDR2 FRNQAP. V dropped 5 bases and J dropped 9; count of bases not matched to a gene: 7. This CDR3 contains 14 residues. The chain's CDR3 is CASSRDWGRDTLYF. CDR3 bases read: TGTGCAAGCAGCCGGGACTGGGGGAGGGATACCTTGTAC.

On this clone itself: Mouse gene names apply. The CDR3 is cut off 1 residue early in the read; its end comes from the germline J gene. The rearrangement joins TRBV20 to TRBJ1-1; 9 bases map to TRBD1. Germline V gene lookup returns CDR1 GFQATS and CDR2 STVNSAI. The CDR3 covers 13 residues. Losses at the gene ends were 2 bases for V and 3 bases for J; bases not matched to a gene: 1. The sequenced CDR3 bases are TGTGGTGCTAGGCGGGACAGGGACACAGAAGTCTTC. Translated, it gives CGARRDRDTEVF. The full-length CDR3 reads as CGARRDRDTEVFF.

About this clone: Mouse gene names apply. CDR3 region: CASRGLGSQNTLYF. The sequenced CDR3 bases are TGTGCCAGCAGGGGACTGGGGAGTCAAAACACCTTGTAC. V gene TRBV3 combines with J gene TRBJ2-4; 10 bases align to TRBD2. The read finishes 1 residue shy of the CDR3 end, and the germline J gene is used to complete it. With V trimmed by 6 bases and J by 0 bases, 0 bases remained unmatched. Germline CDR1 SNHLY, CDR2 FYNGKV (reference sequence). This CDR3 spans 14 amino acids.

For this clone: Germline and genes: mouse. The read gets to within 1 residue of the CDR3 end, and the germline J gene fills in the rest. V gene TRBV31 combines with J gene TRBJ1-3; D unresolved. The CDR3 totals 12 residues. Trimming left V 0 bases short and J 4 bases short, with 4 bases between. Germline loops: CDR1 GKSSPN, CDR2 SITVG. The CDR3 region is CAWSLGGNTLYF. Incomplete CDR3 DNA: TGTGCCTGGAGTCTGGGGGGAAATACGCTCTAT.

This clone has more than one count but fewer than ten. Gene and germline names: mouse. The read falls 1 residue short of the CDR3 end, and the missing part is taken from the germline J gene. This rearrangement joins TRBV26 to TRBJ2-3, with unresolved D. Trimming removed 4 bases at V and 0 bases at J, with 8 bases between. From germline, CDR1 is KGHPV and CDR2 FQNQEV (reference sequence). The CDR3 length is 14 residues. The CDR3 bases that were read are TGTGCCAGCAGTCCGACAACTAGTGCAGAAACGCTGTAT. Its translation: CASSPTTSAETLY. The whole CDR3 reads CASSPTTSAETLYF.

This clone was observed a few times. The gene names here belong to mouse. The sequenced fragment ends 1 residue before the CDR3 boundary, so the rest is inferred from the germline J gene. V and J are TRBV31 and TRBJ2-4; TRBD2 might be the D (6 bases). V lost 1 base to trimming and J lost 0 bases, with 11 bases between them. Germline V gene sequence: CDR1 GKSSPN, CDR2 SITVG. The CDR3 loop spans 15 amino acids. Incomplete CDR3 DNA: TGTGCCTGGAGTCCTCGACTGGAGAGTCAAAACACCTTGTAC. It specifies CAWSPRLESQNTLY. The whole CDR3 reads CAWSPRLESQNTLYF.

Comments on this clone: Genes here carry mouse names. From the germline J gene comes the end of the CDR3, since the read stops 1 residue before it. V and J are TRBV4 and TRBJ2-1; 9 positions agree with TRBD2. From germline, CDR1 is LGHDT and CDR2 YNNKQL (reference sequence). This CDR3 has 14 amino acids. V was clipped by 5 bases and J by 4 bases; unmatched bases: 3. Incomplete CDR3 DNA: TGTGCCAGCAGCGGGGACTGGGCGTATGCTGAGCAGTTC. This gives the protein CASSGDWAYAEQF. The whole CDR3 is CASSGDWAYAEQFF.

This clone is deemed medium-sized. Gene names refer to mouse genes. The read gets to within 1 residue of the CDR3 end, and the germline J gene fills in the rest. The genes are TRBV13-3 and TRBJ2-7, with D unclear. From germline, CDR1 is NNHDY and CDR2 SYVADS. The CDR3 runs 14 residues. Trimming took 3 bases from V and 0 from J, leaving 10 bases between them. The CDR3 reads CASSGVSSSYEQYF. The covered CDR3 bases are TGTGCCAGCAGTGGGGTCTCTAGCTCCTATGAACAGTAC.

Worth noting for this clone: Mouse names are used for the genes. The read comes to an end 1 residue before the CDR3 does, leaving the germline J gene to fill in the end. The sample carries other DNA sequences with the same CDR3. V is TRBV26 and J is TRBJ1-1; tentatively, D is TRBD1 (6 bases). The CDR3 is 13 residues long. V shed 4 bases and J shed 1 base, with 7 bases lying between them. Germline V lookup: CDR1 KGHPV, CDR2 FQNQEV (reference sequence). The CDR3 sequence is CASSPGQNTEVFF. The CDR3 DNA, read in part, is TGTGCCAGCAGTCCGGGACAAAACACAGAAGTCTTC.

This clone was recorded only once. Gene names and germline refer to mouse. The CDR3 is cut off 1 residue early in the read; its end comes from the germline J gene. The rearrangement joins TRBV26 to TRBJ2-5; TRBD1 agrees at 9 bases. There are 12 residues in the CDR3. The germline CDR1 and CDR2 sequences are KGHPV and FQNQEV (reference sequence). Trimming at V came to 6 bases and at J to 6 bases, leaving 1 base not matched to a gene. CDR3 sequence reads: CASSGTGDTQYF. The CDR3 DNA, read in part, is TGTGCCAGCAGCGGGACAGGGGACACCCAGTAC.